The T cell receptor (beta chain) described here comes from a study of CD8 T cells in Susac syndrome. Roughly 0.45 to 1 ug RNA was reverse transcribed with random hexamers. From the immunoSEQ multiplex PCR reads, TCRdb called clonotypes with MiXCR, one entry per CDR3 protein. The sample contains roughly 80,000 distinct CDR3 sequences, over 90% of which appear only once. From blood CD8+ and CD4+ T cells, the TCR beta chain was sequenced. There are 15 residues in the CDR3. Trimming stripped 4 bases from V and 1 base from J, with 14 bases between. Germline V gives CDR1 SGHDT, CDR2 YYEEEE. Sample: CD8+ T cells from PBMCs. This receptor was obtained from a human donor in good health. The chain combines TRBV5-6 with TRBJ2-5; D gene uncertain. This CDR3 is CASSQNPRLQETQYF. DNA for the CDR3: TGTGCCAGCAGCCAAAATCCTAGACTCCAAGAGACCCAGTACTTC. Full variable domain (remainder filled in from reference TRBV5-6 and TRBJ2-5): DAGVTQSPTHLIKTRGQQVTLRCSPKSGHDTVSWYQQALGQGPQFIFQYYEEEERQRGNFPDRFSGHQFPNYSSELNVNALLLGDSALYLCASSQNPRLQETQYFGPGTRLLVL.